Listed below are T cell receptor beta chains from one sample, sequenced in a study of T cells after yellow fever vaccination. MiXCR, run by TCRdb on the 5' RACE reads, gives a single entry per CDR3 protein. Seen here are just under 600,000 distinct CDR3 sequences, roughly 14% observed once, and the top ten hold around an eighth. Sequences were derived from PBMCs, sampled on the day of the yellow fever booster vaccination. These TCRs come from a man aged 30 to 45 who received the YFV17D yellow fever vaccine. CDR3s include the opening cysteine and the closing phenylalanine or tryptophan. D genes are given only for firm matches. Part of the rows lack a size; the others show once, few, many or a class for expanded clones.

TRBJ2-1 TRBD2 few 14 TRBV6-2/TRBV6-3 TGTGCCAGCAGTTTTAGACTAGCCCACAATGAGCAGTTCTTC CASSFRLAHNEQFF
TRBJ2-1 NA NA 11 TRBV12-3/TRBV12-4 TGTGCCAGCAGTTTAGGAGGCCGGGGGTTCTTC CASSLGGRGFF
TRBJ1-4 NA few 14 TRBV7-2 TGTGCCAGCAGCGCTCAGAATTACGGGGAAAAACTGTTTTTT CASSAQNYGEKLFF
TRBJ1-1 NA NA 13 TRBV19 TGTGCCAGTAGTAGGTCAGGGAACACTGAAGCTTTCTTT CASSRSGNTEAFF
TRBJ1-1 NA few 15 TRBV7-9 TGTGCCAGCTTACCAGCGGGGGCGGCGAGCACTGAAGCTTTCTTT CASLPAGAASTEAFF
TRBJ2-3 NA few 14 TRBV20-1 TGCAGTGCCCCAAAGGGGGGGACGACAGATACGCAGTATTTT CSAPKGGTTDTQYF
TRBJ1-3 NA NA 13 TRBV27 TGTGCCAGCAGTACAGGGTTTGGAAACACCATATATTTT CASSTGFGNTIYF
TRBJ2-1 TRBD1 NA 14 TRBV6-2/TRBV6-3 TGTGCCAGCAGGGCAACAGGGGAATGGAATGAGCAGTTCTTC CASRATGEWNEQFF
TRBJ2-1 NA NA 15 TRBV5-1 TGCGCCAGCAGCTTGGAGTCTGGGAAGTACAATGAGCAGTTCTTC CASSLESGKYNEQFF
TRBJ1-2 NA NA 16 TRBV10-3 TGTGCCATCAGTGAGTCCCAGACCAGGGATTTTTATGGCTACACCTTC CAISESQTRDFYGYTF
TRBJ2-7 NA NA 16 TRBV21-1 TGTGCCAGCAGCGGACCGGGACATCGAAATTCGGGGGAGCAGTACTTC CASSGPGHRNSGEQYF
TRBJ1-6 TRBD1 few 14 TRBV29-1 TGCAGCGTTTGGGAAGGGGGCGTTGATTCACCCCTCCACTTT CSVWEGGVDSPLHF
TRBJ1-5 NA many 16 TRBV6-5 TGTGCCAGCAGTTACTCGCAGCCATATAGCAATCAGCCCCAGCATTTT CASSYSQPYSNQPQHF
TRBJ2-1 NA few 15 TRBV20-1 TGCAGTGCTATAAACCTCCTAGCGCCCCACAATGAGCAGTTCTTC CSAINLLAPHNEQFF
TRBJ1-6 NA NA 16 TRBV9 TGTGCCAGCAGCGTAGGGGGAAGGGGACTAAATTCACCCCTCCACTTT CASSVGGRGLNSPLHF
TRBJ1-1 NA few 15 TRBV5-1 TGCGCCAGCAGCTTGAATCCAGGGAGGCTCCCGGAAGCTTTCTTT CASSLNPGRLPEAFF
TRBJ2-1 NA NA 15 TRBV24-1 TGTGCCACCAGTGATGCAAAGGGGTTCTACAATGAGCAGTTCTTC CATSDAKGFYNEQFF
TRBJ2-7 TRBD2 NA 15 TRBV7-2 TGTGCCAGCAGCGCCGGGACTAGCGCACGTTTGGAGCTGTACTTC CASSAGTSARLELYF
TRBJ2-5 TRBD2 NA 14 TRBV7-2 TGTGCCAGCAGACTCTCGGGAGGACAAGAGACCCAGTACTTC CASRLSGGQETQYF
TRBJ2-7 NA few 16 TRBV7-2 TGTGCCAGCAGCTTAGTTGTCGGGGGCGGGTCCTACGAGCAGTACTTC CASSLVVGGGSYEQYF
TRBJ2-2 TRBD1 NA 16 TRBV5-1 TGCGCCAGCAGCCGCCCTCCGACAGGGGGCCCCGGGGAGCTGTTTTTT CASSRPPTGGPGELFF
TRBJ1-6 NA NA 19 TRBV6-1 TGTGCCAGCAGCCGACGAAGGACGGATAGCTATTCCTATAATTCACCCCTCCACTTT CASSRRRTDSYSYNSPLHF
TRBJ1-4 NA NA 15 TRBV5-1 TGCGCCAGCAGCTTGGACGGTACAGGGAGTGAAAAACTGTTTTTT CASSLDGTGSEKLFF
TRBJ2-4 NA NA 12 TRBV7-2 TGTGCCAGCAGCTTTCCAACAAACATTCAGTACTTC CASSFPTNIQYF
TRBJ1-2 NA NA 14 TRBV20-1 TGCAGTGCTAGAGGGCTTACAAAATTCTATGGCTACACCTTC CSARGLTKFYGYTF
TRBJ1-2 NA NA 14 TRBV29-1 TGCAGCGTTGGGGGGGGCGTGAGTACTGATGGCTACACCTTC CSVGGGVSTDGYTF
TRBJ2-2 NA few 16 TRBV9 TGTGCCAGCAGCGTAGGGGGGGTTTCGAACACCGGGGAGCTGTTTTTT CASSVGGVSNTGELFF
TRBJ2-3 NA few 16 TRBV7-9 TGTGCCAGCAGCTCAGTAGCGGCCTCCTTAGCCGATACGCAGTATTTT CASSSVAASLADTQYF
TRBJ1-4 TRBD1 few 16 TRBV6-1 TGTGCCAGCAGCAGTGGTGGACAGGGCGGATGGAAAAAACTGTTTTTT CASSSGGQGGWKKLFF
TRBJ1-5 TRBD1 NA 16 TRBV6-2/TRBV6-3 TGTGCCAGCAGACGGGGACAGGACTGGCTAAATCAGCCCCAGCATTTT CASRRGQDWLNQPQHF
TRBJ1-5 NA few 13 TRBV7-8 TGTGCCAGCAGCTTACTTCGTGACCAGCCCCAGCATTTT CASSLLRDQPQHF
TRBJ2-5 TRBD2 NA 14 TRBV20-1 TGCAGTGCTGCGCTAGCGGGAGTAGCCGAGACCCAGTACTTC CSAALAGVAETQYF
TRBJ2-1 TRBD2 NA 13 TRBV27 TGTGCCAGCAGGGGACTAGTATCCAATGAGCAGTTCTTC CASRGLVSNEQFF